This is a list of T cell receptor beta chains from one sample in a study of OX40 agonist ivuxolimab in advanced cancers. Using immunoSEQ multiplex PCR, the repertoire was profiled, and TCRdb retains in-frame clones only, with some absent. Here the sample spans over 50,000 clones, about nine tenths being singletons. The sequencing here drew on CD4+ or CD8+ T cells sorted from blood, taken in a trial of the OX40 agonist ivuxolimab. These receptors all stem from an adult with an advanced solid tumor such as melanoma, head and neck, liver or kidney cancer. Both conserved end residues are part of each CDR3. D genes are given only for firm matches. Rows give clone size only sometimes, using once, few, many, or a class for an expanded clone.

j_call | v_call | clone_size | d_call | cdr3_nt | cdr3_aa
TRBJ2-3 | TRBV7-3 | - | - | TGTGCCAGCAGCTTAGCTGGGGGGACCACAGATACGCAGTATTTT | CASSLAGGTTDTQYF
TRBJ1-1 | TRBV30 | few | - | TGTGCCTGGAGGGAACCAGGACAGGAAGCTTTCTTT | CAWREPGQEAFF
TRBJ2-3 | TRBV6-6 | - | - | TGTGCCAGCAGTTACGTTGCTCACCTGACAGCAGATACGCAGTATTTT | CASSYVAHLTADTQYF
TRBJ2-1 | TRBV27 | - | - | TGTGCCAGCAGTTTAGTGGGGGTCGATGAGCAGTTCTTC | CASSLVGVDEQFF
TRBJ2-1 | TRBV6-4 | - | - | TGTGCCAGCAGTGACCTAGTTGGGCATGAGCAGTTCTTC | CASSDLVGHEQFF
TRBJ2-3 | TRBV20-1 | - | - | TGCAGTGCTAGATGGGATACGCAGTATTTT | CSARWDTQYF
TRBJ2-1 | TRBV7-9 | - | TRBD2 | TGTGCCAGCAGCTTAGGACTAGCGGACTACAATGAGCAGTTCTTC | CASSLGLADYNEQFF
TRBJ1-5 | TRBV6-5 | - | - | TGTGCCAGCAGTTACGGGGGGGCGCATAAACTTCAGCCCCAGCATTTT | CASSYGGAHKLQPQHF
TRBJ2-1 | TRBV25-1 | - | - | TGTGCCAGCAGTGATTTCGGGAATGAGCAGTTCTTC | CASSDFGNEQFF
TRBJ2-3 | TRBV4-2 | - | - | TGTGCCAGCAGTGGGGGGCTTACTAGCACAGATACGCAGTATTTT | CASSGGLTSTDTQYF
TRBJ2-6 | TRBV10-3 | - | - | TGTGCCATCTGGTATAGACACCCCTCTGGGGCCAACGTCCTGACTTTC | CAIWYRHPSGANVLTF
TRBJ2-1 | TRBV28 | - | - | TGTGCCAGCAGGTCCCTAGGCAACAATGAGCAGTTCTTC | CASRSLGNNEQFF
TRBJ2-3 | TRBV28 | - | - | TGTGCCAGCAAGCCTAATGGTTGGGACCCCCTAGATACGCAGTATTTT | CASKPNGWDPLDTQYF
TRBJ1-4 | TRBV6-5 | - | - | TGTGCCAGCAGTTACTCGTCCGGGGGTGAAAAACTGTTTTTT | CASSYSSGGEKLFF
TRBJ1-1 | TRBV30 | - | - | TGTGCCTGGAGTGTACTTAGGGGGGCGCAGGCTTTCTTT | CAWSVLRGAQAFF
TRBJ2-1 | TRBV2 | - | - | TGTGCCAGCAGTGAAGCGCTTCGAGCAGGCGAGGACAATGAGCAGTTCTTC | CASSEALRAGEDNEQFF
TRBJ1-3 | TRBV27 | - | - | TGTGCCAGCAGTGGCCTCAGGGGAAACACCATATATTTT | CASSGLRGNTIYF
TRBJ2-3 | TRBV25-1 | - | - | TGTGCCAGCAGTGATTCGGCCCTAGAAGGCACGCAGTATTTT | CASSDSALEGTQYF
TRBJ1-2 | TRBV6-5 | - | - | TGTGCCAGCAGGCCCCCCCGACAGGATAACTATGGCTACACCTTC | CASRPPRQDNYGYTF
TRBJ2-1 | TRBV13 | - | - | TGTGCCAGCAGCCATGGGTGGAATGAGCAGTTCTTC | CASSHGWNEQFF
TRBJ2-3 | TRBV25-1 | - | TRBD2 | TGTGCCAGCAGTAACGCTTTGCGGGGGGGCCGTTTGTCAGATACGCAGTATTTT | CASSNALRGGRLSDTQYF
TRBJ2-1 | TRBV2 | - | - | TGTGCCAGCAGTGAGTTCTCCGGTAATGAGCAGTTCTTC | CASSEFSGNEQFF
TRBJ2-1 | TRBV6-5 | - | TRBD1 | TGTGCCAGCAGTTACACGCAGAGGGGGCCGCAGTTCTTC | CASSYTQRGPQFF
TRBJ2-6 | TRBV4-3 | - | TRBD2 | TGCGCCAGCAGCCACTGGACTAGCGACTACTCTGGGGCCAACGTCCTGACTTTC | CASSHWTSDYSGANVLTF
TRBJ2-7 | TRBV11-2 | once | - | TGTGCCAGCAGCTTAGTGGGGGAGGTCTACGAGCAGTACTTC | CASSLVGEVYEQYF
TRBJ2-1 | TRBV29-1 | - | - | TGCAGCGCCCATTCGGTCTTAGGTAATGAGCAGTTCTTC | CSAHSVLGNEQFF
TRBJ1-1 | TRBV6-5 | - | - | TGTGCCAGCAGTTACAAGGGGTTTCTGACTGAAGCTTTCTTT | CASSYKGFLTEAFF
TRBJ1-1 | TRBV6-5 | - | - | TGTGCCAGCAGCCCCTTCCAGGGGCTGAACACTGAAGCTTTCTTT | CASSPFQGLNTEAFF
TRBJ2-3 | TRBV19 | - | - | TGTGCCAGTACGGGCTCAGATACGCAGTATTTT | CASTGSDTQYF
TRBJ1-1 | TRBV27 | few | - | TGTGCCAGCTCGTTGGCAGGGCACACTGAAGCTTTCTTT | CASSLAGHTEAFF
TRBJ2-7 | TRBV28 | - | - | TGTGCCAGCAGTCCCGCATTGGGGTTTTACGAGCAGTACTTC | CASSPALGFYEQYF
TRBJ1-2 | TRBV30 | once | - | TGTGCCTGGAGGGGCTATGGCTACACCTTC | CAWRGYGYTF
TRBJ1-5 | TRBV30 | - | TRBD1 | TGTGCCTGGAGTTACTTCGGACAGGGTGACCAGCCCCAGCATTTT | CAWSYFGQGDQPQHF
TRBJ1-3 | TRBV30 | - | - | TGTGCCTGGAACGGTCAGGGGCTCTCTGGAAACACCATATATTTT | CAWNGQGLSGNTIYF
TRBJ2-5 | TRBV27 | - | TRBD2 | TGTGCCAGCAGTTTTACCGATGAAAGCGGGGGTGGAGAGACCCAGTACTTC | CASSFTDESGGGETQYF
TRBJ2-1 | TRBV5-1 | - | - | TGCGCCAGCAGCCGCGGTAGCGGCTCCTACAATGAGCAGTTCTTC | CASSRGSGSYNEQFF
TRBJ1-5 | TRBV19 | - | TRBD1 | TGTGCCAGTAGTATAATGCACTCTGACAGGGTACATCAGCCCCAGCATTTT | CASSIMHSDRVHQPQHF
TRBJ1-5 | TRBV5-6 | - | - | TGTGCCAGCAGCTTCGGAGGAGGCGGCCGGCCCCAGCATTTT | CASSFGGGGRPQHF
TRBJ2-1 | TRBV5-5 | - | TRBD1 | TGTGCCAGCAGTCTAACAGGGGACGCTGAAGGTGATGAGCAGTTCTTC | CASSLTGDAEGDEQFF
TRBJ2-1 | TRBV4-3 | - | - | TGCGCCAGCAGCCTCACGGGACCCCCTAGGGATGAGCAGTTCTTC | CASSLTGPPRDEQFF
TRBJ2-6 | TRBV4-1 | - | - | TGCGCCAGCAGCCAAGATTACGACTCTGGGGCCAACGTCCTGACTTTC | CASSQDYDSGANVLTF
TRBJ2-2 | TRBV4-3 | - | - | TGCGCCAGCAGCCAAGCCTTTACCGGGGAGCTGTTTTTT | CASSQAFTGELFF
TRBJ2-1 | TRBV7-5 | - | - | TGTGCCAGAAGCTTGGTAGCGGGGGGGCCCCAGAGCTCCTACAATGAGCAGTTCTTC | CARSLVAGGPQSSYNEQFF
TRBJ2-1 | TRBV6-5 | - | - | TGTGCCAGCAGTTACTCCGCAAAGAAGACGGGGGAGCAGTTCTTC | CASSYSAKKTGEQFF
TRBJ2-6 | TRBV4-3 | - | - | TGCGCCAGCAGCCCGGGACAACTCTCTGGGGCCAACGTCCTGACTTTC | CASSPGQLSGANVLTF
TRBJ1-5 | TRBV6-4 | - | - | TGTGCCAGCAGTGAGGACAACGGAGGCAATCAGCCCCAGCATTTT | CASSEDNGGNQPQHF